One sample yielded the 20 T cell receptor beta chains listed below, sequenced in a study of T cell changes during pregnancy in multiple sclerosis. Clones were sequenced by immunoSEQ multiplex PCR, and TCRdb holds only the in-frame ones, with some missing. The data hold approximately 41,000 clones, with 91% observed a single time. This material consisted of CD4+ T cells from peripheral blood mononuclear cells, taken in the second trimester of pregnancy. These receptors were obtained from a female donor in good health, enrolled as a control in a pregnancy study.

The chain uses TRBV23-1 and TRBJ2-3; 10 bases are shared with TRBD1. TRBV23-1 is an open reading frame whose function is uncertain. The CDR3 loop spans 15 amino acids. J gave up 2 bases and V 4 bases, and 3 bases lay outside the gene matches. The CDR3 nucleotides read TGCGCCAGCAGTCGGACAGGGGGGCTCACAGATACGCAGTATTTT. Translating it yields CASSRTGGLTDTQYF.

The rearrangement uses TRBV25-1 and TRBJ2-1; TRBD2 matches 8 bases. V was pared by 10 bases and J by 7 bases, with 9 bases of the junction left unmatched. Germline V gene sequence: CDR1 MGHDK, CDR2 SYGVNS. CDR3 size: 13 residues. The CDR3 nucleotides read TGTGCCACCACGGCGGGGGGCGGAAATGAGCAGTTCTTC. It is translated as CATTAGGGNEQFF.

The chain combines TRBV13 with TRBJ2-5, with TRBD1 matching 9 bases. CDR3 length: 15 residues. Germline lookup yields CDR1 PRHDT and CDR2 FYEKMQ (reference sequence). V was clipped by 2 bases and J by 7 bases; unmatched bases: 8. CDR3 in amino acids: CASSLSTGGSGTQYF. Written as DNA, the CDR3 is TGTGCCAGCAGCTTATCGACAGGGGGGAGTGGGACCCAGTACTTC. Full variable domain (missing parts from reference TRBV13 and TRBJ2-5): AAGVIQSPRHLIKEKRETATLKCYPIPRHDTVYWYQQGPGQDPQFLISFYEKMQSDKGSIPDRFSAQQFSDYHSELNMSSLELGDSALYFCASSLSTGGSGTQYFGPGTRLLVL.

J is TRBJ1-2 and V is TRBV19; 10 positions match TRBD1. The CDR3 sequence is 16 residues long. In germline, CDR1 is LNHDA, CDR2 SQIVND (reference sequence). V was pared by 3 bases and J by 6 bases, with 10 bases of the junction left unmatched. CDR3 coding DNA: TGTGCCAGTAGTATGCGACAGGGGGCCCCCTTGGATGGCTACACCTTC. It yields the protein CASSMRQGAPLDGYTF.

The gene calls are TRBV5-1 and TRBJ1-6; D gene uncertain. The V gene lost 0 bases and the J gene lost 3 bases, with 7 bases spanning the gap. CDR3 size: 15 residues. Germline V gene lookup returns CDR1 SGHRS and CDR2 YFSETQ. This CDR3 reads CASSLAPDYNSPLHF. The DNA for the CDR3 is TGCGCCAGCAGCTTGGCCCCAGACTATAATTCACCCCTCCACTTT.

This clone turned up a few times. V is TRBV29-1 and J is TRBJ1-1; D not certain. Germline-derived CDR1 and CDR2 are SQVTM and ANQGSEA. The CDR3 length is 13 residues. Trimming took off 3 bases at V and 4 bases at J, with 12 bases between the two ends. CDR3 DNA sequence: TGCAGCGTTGAGCAAAAGGAGGGCACTGAAGCTTTCTTT. Translation gives CSVEQKEGTEAFF. The full variable domain, its missing parts supplied by reference TRBV29-1 and TRBJ1-1, is SAVISQKPSRDICQRGTSLTIQCQVDSQVTMMFWYRQQPGQSLTLIATANQGSEATYESGFVIDKFPISRPNLTFSTLTVSNMSPEDSSIYLCSVEQKEGTEAFFGQGTRLTVV.

CDR3 region: CASRGSGSPLHF. The CDR3 DNA reads as TGTGCCAGTAGGGGGTCGGGGTCACCCCTCCACTTT. The chain employs TRBV19 and TRBJ1-6; the D is unclear. V was trimmed by 6 bases and J by 10 bases, leaving 10 bases between them. Germline values: CDR1 LNHDA, CDR2 SQIVND (reference sequence). The CDR3 totals 12 residues.

CDR3 nucleotides: TGTGCCTTGGGGTTGGGCGGGGGTTCATCGTACAATGAGCAGTTCTTC. As protein: CALGLGGGSSYNEQFF. The chain joins TRBV30 to TRBJ2-1; 7 nucleotides agree with TRBD2. The CDR3 is 16 residues long. The junction had 16 bases not matched to a gene; V was cut back by 7 bases and J by 4 bases. Looked up from germline, CDR1 is GTSNPN and CDR2 is SVGIG (reference sequence).

The chain carries TRBV5-5 and TRBJ2-3; 15 bases agree with TRBD2. Germline V gene sequence: CDR1 SGHKS, CDR2 YYEKEE (reference sequence). The J segment lost 1 base and the V segment lost 2 bases, leaving 5 bases of the junction unmatched. The CDR3 totals 18 residues. The CDR3 DNA reads as TGTGCCAGCAGCTTCGGACTAGCGGGGGGGCGGGGCACAGATACGCAGTATTTT. Its translation is CASSFGLAGGRGTDTQYF.

This rearrangement joins TRBV18 to TRBJ1-5, with 8 positions matching TRBD1. CDR3 size: 17 residues. V dropped 3 bases and J dropped 2; count of bases not matched to a gene: 9. CDR1 KGHSH and CDR2 LQKENI come from the germline V gene. Here the CDR3 reads CASSPQPTGAGNQPQHF. The CDR3 coding sequence is TGTGCCAGCTCACCCCAGCCGACAGGGGCTGGCAATCAGCCCCAGCATTTT. The full variable domain, completed using reference TRBV18 and TRBJ1-5, is NAGVMQNPRHLVRRRGQEARLRCSPMKGHSHVYWYRQLPEEGLKFMVYLQKENIIDESGMPKERFSAEFPKEGPSILRIQQVVRGDSAAYFCASSPQPTGAGNQPQHFGDGTRLSIL.

The chain combines TRBV10-3 with TRBJ2-3; 9 nucleotides line up with TRBD1. Germline CDR1 reads ENHRY; CDR2 reads SYGVKD. With V trimmed by 10 bases and J by 6 bases, 11 bases remained unmatched. This CDR3 comprises 14 residues. The CDR3 reads CATRGGQGSDTQYF. The CDR3 DNA sequence: TGTGCCACCAGAGGGGGACAGGGCTCCGATACGCAGTATTTT.

The chain joins TRBV28 to TRBJ1-4; 9 bases map to TRBD1. The V and J ends lost 1 base and 8 bases, in that order; junction bases with no gene match: 2. There are 14 residues in the CDR3. Germline loops: CDR1 MDHEN, CDR2 SYDVKM. The CDR3 DNA sequence: TGTGCCAGCAGTTTATTCGACAGGGGGGAAAAACTGTTTTTT. Residues: CASSLFDRGEKLFF.

The rearrangement links TRBV25-1 to TRBJ1-1; D is unclear. This CDR3 has 15 residues. Per the germline V gene, CDR1 is MGHDK and CDR2 is SYGVNS. The V end lost 1 base, the J end lost 1 base, and 10 bases lay between the germline ends. The CDR3 spells CASSEWSRPNTEAFF. CDR3 in DNA: TGTGCCAGCAGTGAATGGTCCAGGCCGAACACTGAAGCTTTCTTT.

The chain couples TRBV4-3 to TRBJ2-3, with TRBD2 matching 7 bases. Trimming at V came to 0 bases and at J to 0 bases, leaving 15 bases not matched to a gene. CDR1 and CDR2 (germline): LGHNA, YSLEER. The CDR3 length is 20 residues. This CDR3 reads CASSQDPSGGASSSTDTQYF. The CDR3 DNA sequence: TGCGCCAGCAGCCAAGATCCTAGCGGAGGGGCGAGCTCGAGCACAGATACGCAGTATTTT.

The rearrangement links TRBV28 to TRBJ2-4; 7 bases are a match to TRBD2. Germline V gene lookup returns CDR1 MDHEN and CDR2 SYDVKM. The CDR3 extends over 15 amino acids. With 5 bases clipped from V and 4 bases from J, the junction kept 8 bases outside the gene matches. Here the CDR3 DNA reads TGTGCCAGCAGTCGAGCGGGGTCCGGAAAAAACATTCAGTACTTC. Protein: CASSRAGSGKNIQYF.

The chain carries TRBV6-4 and TRBJ2-3; 14 bases are a match to TRBD2. Losses at the gene ends were 5 bases for V and 11 bases for J; bases not matched to a gene: 6. Germline CDR1 and CDR2: MRHNA and SNTAGT. The CDR3 is 14 residues long. CDR3 sequence (DNA): TGTGCCAGCAGTCCCGGGACTAGCGGGGGTAAGCAGTATTTT. It specifies CASSPGTSGGKQYF.

The V and J genes are TRBV7-2 and TRBJ2-1, with 9 bases lining up with TRBD2. The CDR3 has 15 residues. The V gene end was trimmed by 4 bases and the J gene end by 5 bases; junction bases not matched to a gene: 6. From germline, CDR1 is SGHTA and CDR2 FQGNSA. CDR3 loop: CASSSSGTSNNEQFF. CDR3 nucleotide sequence: TGTGCCAGCAGCTCCTCCGGGACTAGCAACAATGAGCAGTTCTTC.

The gene calls are TRBV10-3 and TRBJ1-6; D uncertain. Germline CDR1 ENHRY, CDR2 SYGVKD. Trimming removed 2 bases from V and 2 bases from J, with 4 bases in between. The CDR3 sequence is 14 residues long. This chain's CDR3 is CAISESTYNSPLHF. The CDR3 coding sequence is TGTGCCATCAGTGAGAGCACCTATAATTCACCCCTCCACTTT.

The genes are TRBV28 and TRBJ1-5; perhaps TRBD1 as D (5 bases). This CDR3 has 16 residues. CDR1 is MDHEN, CDR2 SYDVKM, per germline. The V end was cut by 5 bases, the J end by 0 bases, with 14 bases between. The CDR3 region has the DNA TGTGCCAGCAGTCCCAAGGGGTTCTATAGCAATCAGCCCCAGCATTTT. It translates to CASSPKGFYSNQPQHF.

The chain has TRBV6-5 and TRBJ2-7; 9 nucleotides match TRBD1. Germline loops: CDR1 MNHEY, CDR2 SVGAGI. The V and J ends lost 2 bases and 3 bases, in that order; junction bases with no gene match: 5. The CDR3 has 15 amino acids. The CDR3 DNA follows: TGTGCCAGCAGTTACGGGGGGACAGGGTTCTACGAGCAGTACTTC. As protein: CASSYGGTGFYEQYF.